This is a list of T cell receptor beta chains from one sample in a study of long-term antiretroviral therapy in people with HIV. Measured with immunoSEQ multiplex PCR; TCRdb has only the in-frame clones, and not every one. The sample has about 20,000 clones; roughly 80% are singletons. Sequenced material: unsorted PBMCs, taken 2.5 years before starting antiretroviral therapy. The receptors shown here come from a woman in her fifties or sixties with HIV. The CDR3 runs from the conserved cysteine through the conserved F or W. The D gene is left open where the match is weak. A clone size is listed for some rows: how often the clone was seen (once, few, many), or a class if it is expanded.

abundance	d_gene	j_gene	v_gene	CDR3nt	CDR3aa
NA	TRBD2	TRBJ2-1	TRBV6-5	TGTGCCAGCAGTTCATTAGCGGGGGCTTCCTACAATGAGCAGTTCTTC	CASSSLAGASYNEQFF
NA	TRBD2	TRBJ2-1	TRBV6-6	TGTGCCAGCAGTTACGCGGGGGGGAACATCAATGAGCAGTTCTTC	CASSYAGGNINEQFF
NA	NA	TRBJ2-5	TRBV27	TGTGCCAGTATCAGGGAGACCCAGTACTTC	CASIRETQYF
NA	TRBD1	TRBJ1-5	TRBV27	TGTGCCAGCAGTTTATCTGGGGGACAGGGGAGCAATCAGCCCCAGCATTTT	CASSLSGGQGSNQPQHF
NA	TRBD2	TRBJ2-3	TRBV9	TGTGCCAGCAGTGCCGGGACTAGCGGCACAGATACGCAGTATTTT	CASSAGTSGTDTQYF
NA	NA	TRBJ2-4	TRBV20-1	TGCAGTGTATACGCAAGGGACATTCAGTACTTC	CSVYARDIQYF
NA	TRBD2	TRBJ2-5	TRBV4-1	TGCGCCAGCAGCCATCAGCGGGGGCAAGAGACCCAGTACTTC	CASSHQRGQETQYF
NA	TRBD1	TRBJ2-2	TRBV18	TGTGCCAGCTCACGGACAGGGCTGAACACCGGGGAGCTGTTTTTT	CASSRTGLNTGELFF
NA	NA	TRBJ2-5	TRBV5-1	TGCGCCAGCAGCTTGGGCTGGGAGGCCCAGTACTTC	CASSLGWEAQYF
NA	NA	TRBJ1-1	TRBV5-1	TGCGCCAGCAGCTTGAACTTGAACACTGAAGCTTTCTTT	CASSLNLNTEAFF
large	TRBD1	TRBJ1-1	TRBV7-9	TGTGCCAGCAGAGACCGGGACAGGGGTAAAACTGAAGCTTTCTTT	CASRDRDRGKTEAFF
NA	TRBD1	TRBJ1-4	TRBV2	TGTGCCAGCAGTGAAACCGGAGACAGGGCCACTAATGAAAAACTGTTTTTT	CASSETGDRATNEKLFF
NA	TRBD1	TRBJ1-2	TRBV19	TGTGCCAGTAGTATAGATGCCGAGGGGGCTCTTAGTGGCTACACCTTC	CASSIDAEGALSGYTF
medium-sized	TRBD1	TRBJ2-7	TRBV29-1	TGCAGCGTTGAAGTTGGGGACAGAGGCTACGAGCAGTACTTC	CSVEVGDRGYEQYF
NA	NA	TRBJ1-2	TRBV5-6	TGTGCCAGCAGCCTCGGGTTGGTCAATGGCTACACCTTC	CASSLGLVNGYTF
NA	TRBD1	TRBJ1-2	TRBV29-1	TGCAGCGTCCGGGACAGGGCTGGCTACACCTTC	CSVRDRAGYTF
NA	TRBD2	TRBJ2-5	TRBV5-1	TGCGCCAGCAGCTTGGAAAGCGGGGAGGGGGAGACCCAGTACTTC	CASSLESGEGETQYF
NA	NA	TRBJ2-2	TRBV27	TGTGCCAGCAGTTTTTGGAATCCCTCGAACACCGGGGAGCTGTTTTTT	CASSFWNPSNTGELFF
NA	NA	TRBJ1-1	TRBV2	TGTGCCAGCACCCAACGGTCTGAAGCTTTCTTT	CASTQRSEAFF
once	NA	TRBJ1-2	TRBV7-9	TGTGCCAGCAGCTTATTGGCCCAAGCTAACTATGGCTACACCTTC	CASSLLAQANYGYTF
few	TRBD1	TRBJ1-2	TRBV6-1	TGTGCCAGCGGTGGACAGGGGGACGCCTCTGGCTACACCTTC	CASGGQGDASGYTF
few	NA	TRBJ2-2	TRBV19	TGTGCCAGTATTTTCAACCCGAACACCGGGGAGCTGTTTTTT	CASIFNPNTGELFF
few	NA	TRBJ1-1	TRBV5-1	TGCGCCAGCAGCTCCGGACTGGGGGGCACTGAAGCTTTCTTT	CASSSGLGGTEAFF
NA	NA	TRBJ2-5	TRBV7-2	TGTGCCAGCAGCCCCAAGGAGACCCAGTACTTC	CASSPKETQYF
few	TRBD1	TRBJ1-5	TRBV27	TGTGCCAGCAGTTTGGCTGGCGGGCAGGGGGCCAATCAGCCCCAGCATTTT	CASSLAGGQGANQPQHF
NA	NA	TRBJ2-7	TRBV6-5	TGTGCCAGCAGTTACGAAGGAGCCTACGAGCAGTACTTC	CASSYEGAYEQYF
few	NA	TRBJ1-5	TRBV7-9	TGTGCCAGCAGCTCGGGGGTTGATCAGCCCCAGCATTTT	CASSSGVDQPQHF